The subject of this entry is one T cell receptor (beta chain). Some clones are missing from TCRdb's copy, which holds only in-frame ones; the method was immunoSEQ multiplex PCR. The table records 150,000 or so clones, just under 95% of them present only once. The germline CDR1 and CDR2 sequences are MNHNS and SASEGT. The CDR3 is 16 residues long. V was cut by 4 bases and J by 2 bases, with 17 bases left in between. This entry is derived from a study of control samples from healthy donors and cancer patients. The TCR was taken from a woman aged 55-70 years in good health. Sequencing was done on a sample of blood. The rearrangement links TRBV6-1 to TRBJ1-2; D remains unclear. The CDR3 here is CASSGPDYSLNYGYTF. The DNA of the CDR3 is TGTGCCAGCAGTGGCCCGGACTACAGCTTGAACTATGGCTACACCTTC.